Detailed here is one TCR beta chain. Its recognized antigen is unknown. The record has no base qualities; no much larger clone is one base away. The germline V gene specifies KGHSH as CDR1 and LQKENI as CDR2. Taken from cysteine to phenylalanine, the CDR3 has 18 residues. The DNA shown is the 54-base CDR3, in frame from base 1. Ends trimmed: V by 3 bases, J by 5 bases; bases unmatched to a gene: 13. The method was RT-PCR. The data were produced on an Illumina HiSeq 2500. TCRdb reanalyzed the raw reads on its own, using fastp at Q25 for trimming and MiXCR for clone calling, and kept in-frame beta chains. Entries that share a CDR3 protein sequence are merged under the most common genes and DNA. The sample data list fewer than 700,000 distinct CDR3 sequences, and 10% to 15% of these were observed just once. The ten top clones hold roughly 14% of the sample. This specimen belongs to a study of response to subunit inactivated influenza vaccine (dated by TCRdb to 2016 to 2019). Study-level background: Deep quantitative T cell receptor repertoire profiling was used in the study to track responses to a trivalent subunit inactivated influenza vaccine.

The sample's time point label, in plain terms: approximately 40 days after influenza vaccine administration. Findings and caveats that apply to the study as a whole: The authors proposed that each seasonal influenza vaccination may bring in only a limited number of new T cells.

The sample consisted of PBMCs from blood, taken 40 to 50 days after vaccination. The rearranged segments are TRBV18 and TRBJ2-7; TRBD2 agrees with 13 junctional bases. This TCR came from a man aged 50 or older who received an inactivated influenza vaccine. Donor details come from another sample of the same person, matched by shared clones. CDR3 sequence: CASSPGLAGAMRKDEQYF. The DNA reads TGTGCCAGCTCACCCGGACTAGCGGGGGCGATGCGTAAGGACGAGCAGTACTTC.